These 19 T cell receptor beta chains were sequenced from one sample in a study of tumor and adjacent non-tumor tissue in lung cancer. The template was RNA from unsorted bulk tissue. TCRbeta libraries were built with three rounds of nested PCR, modified from ARM-PCR. One entry per CDR3 protein results from TCRdb running MiXCR on the multiplex PCR reads. The sample has approximately 120,000 distinct CDR3 sequences, 60% to 70% seen once. Sequencing was carried out using lung tumor tissue. These receptors originate from a man under 40 with non-small cell lung cancer.

This clonotype was seen ten or more times. The V gene is TRBV20-1, the J gene TRBJ2-7, with 10 bases aligning to TRBD2. CDR1 DFQATT and CDR2 SNEGSKA come from the germline V gene (reference sequence). The V segment lost 6 bases and the J segment 5 bases; nucleotides outside the gene matches: 4. CDR3 length: 12 residues. CDR3 in amino acids: CSAAGLADEQYF. Written as DNA, the CDR3 is TGCAGTGCCGCCGGACTAGCGGACGAGCAGTACTTC.

About this clonotype itself: The junction departs from the called germline gene at one end, perhaps through a read error. The chain has TRBV4-3 and TRBJ2-2; 8 bases agree with TRBD2. The CDR3 has 16 residues. In germline, CDR1 is LGHNA, CDR2 YSLEER. CDR3 sequence (DNA): TGCGCCAGCAGCCCTAGAGCGGGGGCAGTCGGCGGGGAGCTGCTGTTT. It encodes CASSPRAGAVGGELLF.

Only one count was recorded for this clonotype. This sequence may be a read error, since a much larger clone differs from it by one base. V usage is TRBV6-1 and J usage is TRBJ1-2; D gene uncertain. Between the trimmed V and J ends, which lost 7 bases and 0 bases, there was a span of 12 bases. Germline values: CDR1 MNHNS, CDR2 SASEGT. CDR3 length: 14 amino acids. CDR3 nucleotide sequence: TGTGCCAGCAATAATGGTTCAGCTAACTATGGCTACACCTTC. Its protein product is CASNNGSANYGYTF.

A note on this clonotype: At one end the junction does not follow the germline gene, possibly because of a read error. This rearrangement joins TRBV20-1 to TRBJ2-1, with 7 nucleotides matching TRBD1. The germline V gene encodes CDR1 DFQATT and CDR2 SNEGSKA (reference sequence). CDR3 length equals 14 residues. The CDR3 loop is CSDRTTRGHNEQFF. For the CDR3, the DNA is TGCAGTGATAGAACGACGAGGGGGCATAATGAGCAGTTCTTC.

In regard to this clonotype: A junction end diverges from the germline sequence, so it may reflect a read error. V gene TRBV5-6 combines with J gene TRBJ1-6; D may be TRBD1 (6 bases). CDR1 and CDR2 from the germline V gene are SGHDT and YYEEEE. The CDR3 totals 14 residues. As DNA, the CDR3 is TGTGCCAGCAGCTCTATCGGGGACAATTCACCCCTTCACTTT. This encodes CASSSIGDNSPLHF.

Details on this clonotype: The junction differs from germline at one of its ends, possibly a read error. The V and J genes are TRBV11-2 and TRBJ2-7, with D tentatively TRBD1 (5 bases). The germline gives CDR1 SGHAT, CDR2 FQNNGV. The CDR3 length is 13 residues. The CDR3 DNA follows: TGTGCCAGGAGCTGGGTAGGGGCCTACGTGCAGTACTTC. It encodes CARSWVGAYVQYF.

About this clonotype itself: This is likely a read error, given that the CDR3 carries no conserved phenylalanine or tryptophan at its end. This chain links TRBV20-1 with TRBJ1-2; D possibly corresponds to TRBD1 (6 bases). CDR3 length: 14 residues. In germline, CDR1 is DFQATT, CDR2 SNEGSKA (reference sequence). V lost 2 bases to trimming and J lost 6 bases, with 16 bases between them. CDR3 protein: CSARRRGGRDGYTL. DNA of the CDR3: TGCAGTGCTAGACGGAGAGGGGGAAGGGATGGCTACACCTTG.

A word on this clonotype: A much larger clone lies one base from this, so it may be a read error. The chain links TRBV20-1 to TRBJ2-3, with TRBD1 as a possible D gene (5 bases). This CDR3 has 13 amino acids. Germline assignment: CDR1 DFQATT and CDR2 SNEGSKA (reference sequence). CDR3 in DNA: TGCAGTGCCGGAGAAGATTTGACAGATACGCTGTATTTT. Translating it yields CSAGEDLTDTLYF.

This clonotype was detected many times. The chain uses TRBV6-2 or TRBV6-3 and TRBJ2-7, with 9 bases matching TRBD2. Germline V lookup: CDR1 MNHEY, CDR2 SVGEGT. V shed 10 bases and J 5 bases; nucleotides not matched to a gene: 12. CDR3 length: 14 amino acids. The CDR3 DNA follows: TGTGCCACCGAAATCAGCGGGAGGAAACACGAGCAGTACTTC. Its translation is CATEISGRKHEQYF.

A remark on this clonotype: Sequence at one end of the junction differs from germline and may be a read error. The chain carries TRBV5-4 and TRBJ2-7; D might be TRBD1 or TRBD2, each matching 5 bases. CDR1 is SGHNT, CDR2 YYREEE, per germline (reference sequence). The CDR3 is made up of 15 amino acids. The CDR3 loop reads CVSSLGARGSCEQYF. Here the CDR3 DNA reads TGTGTCAGCAGCTTGGGAGCTAGGGGTTCCTGCGAGCAGTACTTC.

This clonotype was picked up many times. This sequence joins TRBV20-1 and TRBJ1-1; D remains unclear. V lost 1 base to trimming and J lost 1 base, with 1 base between them. Germline V gene sequence: CDR1 DFQATT, CDR2 SNEGSKA (reference sequence). The CDR3 sequence is 11 residues long. The CDR3 nucleotides are TGCAGTGCTAGAGGGAACACTGAAGCTTTCTTT. It specifies CSARGNTEAFF.

As to this clonotype: Since no conserved phenylalanine or tryptophan closes the CDR3, a read error is the likely cause. The chain is built from TRBV11-2 and TRBJ2-5; D remains unclear. Germline CDR1 reads SGHAT; CDR2 reads FQNNGV. This CDR3 comprises 13 residues. The chain's CDR3 is CASGFGITETQYI. For the CDR3, the DNA is TGTGCCAGCGGCTTCGGCATTACAGAGACCCAGTACATC.

This clonotype has at least ten counts. The chain recombines TRBV12-3 or TRBV12-4 with TRBJ2-5, with 7 bases fitting TRBD1. The V segment lost 5 bases and the J segment 3 bases; nucleotides outside the gene matches: 3. The CDR3 totals 13 residues. Written as DNA, the CDR3 is TGTGCCAGCAGTCCGACAGGGAAAGAGACCCAGTACTTC. This codes for CASSPTGKETQYF.

A remark on this clonotype: Lacking the conserved final phenylalanine or tryptophan, this CDR3 likely reflects a read error. The chain joins TRBV20-1 to TRBJ2-1; D assignment may be TRBD1 or TRBD2 (6 bases each). Trimming stripped 5 bases from V and 10 bases from J, with 24 bases between. Germline assignment: CDR1 DFQATT and CDR2 SNEGSKA (reference sequence). This CDR3 has 15 residues. CDR3 in amino acids: CSARTSGGLFDEQFS. The CDR3 region has the DNA TGCAGTGCTCGCACTAGTGGGGGGCTCTTCGACGAGCAGTTCTCC.

In regard to this clonotype: A read error may explain this, as a much larger clone is one base away. J is TRBJ2-1 and V is TRBV29-1, with 8 bases fitting TRBD2. CDR3 length equals 12 residues. Per germline, CDR1 SQVTM and CDR2 ANQGSEA. In DNA, the CDR3 is TGCTGCGGGGGGCGGGCATACAATGAGCAGTTCTTC. The encoded protein is CCGGRAYNEQFF.

The chain couples TRBV6-5 to TRBJ1-2, with D possibly being TRBD1 (5 bases). Germline CDR1 MNHEY, CDR2 SVGAGI. Trimming removed 8 bases at V and 6 bases at J, with 13 bases between. The length of the CDR3 is 12 residues. The chain's CDR3 is CASCEGRDGYTF. In DNA, the CDR3 is TGTGCCAGCTGTGAAGGCAGGGATGGCTACACCTTC.

A note on this clonotype: Because the CDR3 is missing its conserved closing phenylalanine or tryptophan, this is likely a read error. J is TRBJ2-7 and V is TRBV5-1, with a weak D call TRBD2 (6 bases). CDR1 and CDR2 from the germline V gene are SGHRS and YFSETQ. CDR3 length: 14 residues. The CDR3 reads CTSSLWRGVSEQYY. The CDR3 bases are TGCACCAGCAGCTTATGGAGGGGAGTATCCGAGCAGTACTAC.

As concerns this clonotype: A much larger clone differs by one base, so this may be a read error. The J gene is TRBJ1-2, the V gene TRBV4-3; TRBD1 agrees at 7 bases. The junction had 11 bases not matched to a gene; V was cut back by 0 bases and J by 1 base. The CDR3 spans 18 residues. CDR1 and CDR2 from the germline V gene are LGHNA and YSLEER. The CDR3 coding sequence is TGCGCCAGCAGCCAAGATCCGGGACAGAGATACATTAACTATGGCTACACCTTC. Protein: CASSQDPGQRYINYGYTF.

This clonotype was seen a single time. The junction shows a germline mismatch at one end, possibly a read error. V and J are TRBV6-5 and TRBJ2-7; 8 bases are a match to TRBD2. Germline V gene lookup returns CDR1 MNHEY and CDR2 SVGAGI. The CDR3 is made up of 14 amino acids. As DNA, the CDR3 is TGTGCCAGATCGCAACCCGGGACTAGTAACGAGCAGCACTTC. Amino acid sequence: CARSQPGTSNEQHF.